The source of this TCR beta chain is a study of blood T cells in healthy people across ages. A second PCR of about 7 to 12 cycles used a sample-barcoded 5' primer and a J-beta primer mix. TCRdb independently ran MiXCR on the 5' RACE reads; one entry per CDR3 protein. The sample gives 800,000 to 950,000 distinct CDR3 sequences, about 36% of which show up once; 13% is in the top ten. The CDR3 runs 14 residues. The germline gives CDR1 DFQATT, CDR2 SNEGSKA (reference sequence). V usage is TRBV20-1 and J usage is TRBJ2-7; D unresolved. The last part of the DNA fits TRBJ2-4 better; the J call may be wrong. This receptor was identified in a young man in good health. Sequenced material: blood. The CDR3 DNA follows: TGCAGTGCACTCGACCCCTTAGGTGGGAACATTCAGTACTTC. It translates to CSALDPLGGNIQYF.